These 10 T cell receptor beta chains were all obtained from the same sample, sequenced in a study of blood T cell repertoires in COVID-19. Method: immunoSEQ multiplex PCR; TCRdb's copy keeps in-frame clones and lacks some. The sample shows 400,000 to 550,000 clones, about 90% of them seen only once. Sequences were obtained from PBMCs or T cells enriched from blood (not recorded which). All receptors come from a woman between 18 and 30 years old with acute COVID-19.

This chain links TRBV4-1 with TRBJ1-2; 9 bases are a match to TRBD1. Unmatched junction bases numbered 10, after V lost 4 bases and J lost 4 bases. Looked up from germline, CDR1 is MGHRA and CDR2 is YSYEKL. This CDR3 comprises 16 residues. Here the CDR3 DNA reads TGCGCCAGCAGCCGGTCGGGACAGGGCCTTTTCTATGGCTACACCTTC. This encodes CASSRSGQGLFYGYTF.

V is TRBV7-2 and J is TRBJ2-1; unclear D gene. The ends were cut back, 4 bases at V and 6 bases at J, with 16 bases in the middle. CDR3 length: 15 amino acids. Looked up from germline, CDR1 is SGHTA and CDR2 is FQGNSA. The CDR3 loop reads CASSSHWSLVNEQFF. CDR3 DNA sequence: TGTGCCAGCAGCTCCCATTGGAGCCTAGTCAATGAGCAGTTCTTC.

This chain joins TRBV6-1 and TRBJ2-7; TRBD2 aligns across 8 bases. J lost 6 bases, V lost 7 bases, and 8 bases had no gene match. CDR1 MNHNS and CDR2 SASEGT come from the germline V gene. The CDR3 spans 13 residues. This CDR3 is CASTLQRESEQYF. The CDR3 region has the DNA TGTGCCAGCACCCTTCAGCGGGAGAGCGAGCAGTACTTC.

The V and J genes are TRBV19 and TRBJ1-2; tentative D call: TRBD1 (5 bases). V dropped 7 bases and J dropped 7 bases, with 7 bases sitting between them. The germline V gene encodes CDR1 LNHDA and CDR2 SQIVND (reference sequence). This CDR3 spans 10 amino acids. The CDR3 DNA follows: TGTGCCAGTACAGGGTCTGGCTACACCTTC. It codes for CASTGSGYTF.

The V gene is TRBV5-4, the J gene TRBJ2-3; 8 nucleotides match TRBD1. The CDR3 has 14 residues. V was pared by 0 bases and J by 4 bases, with 1 base of the junction left unmatched. The germline CDR1 and CDR2 sequences are SGHNT and YYREEE (reference sequence). CDR3: CASSLEQGADTQYF. CDR3 nucleotides: TGTGCCAGCAGCTTGGAACAGGGGGCAGATACGCAGTATTTT.

This chain joins TRBV6-1 and TRBJ2-3; 7 bases align to TRBD2. The CDR3 has 15 residues. CDR1 MNHNS and CDR2 SASEGT come from the germline V gene. Trimming at V came to 2 bases and at J to 3 bases, leaving 5 bases not matched to a gene. The CDR3 reads CASSESQGGTDTQYF. As DNA, the CDR3 is TGTGCCAGCAGTGAATCCCAGGGAGGGACAGATACGCAGTATTTT.

The chain is built from TRBV25-1 and TRBJ2-7; TRBD1 agrees at 8 bases. Trimming took 6 bases from V and 4 from J; bases not matched to a gene: 5. Germline CDR1 reads MGHDK; CDR2 reads SYGVNS. The CDR3 totals 13 residues. CDR3 sequence reads: CASSGDRIYEQYF. CDR3 nucleotide sequence: TGTGCCAGCAGCGGGGACAGGATTTACGAGCAGTACTTC.

The chain employs TRBV7-2 and TRBJ2-7; TRBD2 matches 11 bases. Trimming took 1 base from V and 5 from J; bases not matched to a gene: 13. The CDR3 runs 18 residues. In germline, CDR1 is SGHTA, CDR2 FQGNSA. The CDR3 is CASSLEGLAGGPINEQYF. CDR3 coding DNA: TGTGCCAGCAGCTTAGAAGGGTTAGCGGGAGGGCCGATAAACGAGCAGTACTTC.

The genes are TRBV7-9 and TRBJ1-6, with TRBD1 matching 7 bases. Looked up from germline, CDR1 is SEHNR and CDR2 is FQNEAQ (reference sequence). The V gene end was trimmed by 7 bases and the J gene end by 8 bases; junction bases not matched to a gene: 8. This CDR3 contains 14 residues. CDR3 nucleotides: TGTGCCAGCACTCAACAGGGGTTCTATTCACCCCTCCACTTT. Encoded protein: CASTQQGFYSPLHF.

This chain links TRBV4-3 with TRBJ2-7, with TRBD2 matching 14 bases. The V and J ends lost 1 base and 3 bases, in that order; junction bases with no gene match: 5. There are 17 residues in the CDR3. The germline V gene has CDR1 LGHNA and CDR2 YSLEER. CDR3 DNA: TGCGCCAGCAGCCAAGGACTAGCGGGAGGGCCCGGCTACGAGCAGTACTTC. Translating gives CASSQGLAGGPGYEQYF.